These T cell receptor beta chains were read from a single sample in a study of human T cells and chemical hapten exposure. MiXCR, run by TCRdb on the RACE reads, gives a single entry per CDR3 protein. The top ten clones hold approximately 3% of a sample with more than 85,000 distinct CDR3 sequences, more than 7% of them seen once. The sample here was whole blood, taken in connection with sensitization to the hapten diphenylcyclopropenone (DPC). The receptors were sampled from a middle-aged woman with alopecia areata. Some clones in this sample may be carry-over from other donors' samples. Both conserved end residues are part of each CDR3. D genes are given only for firm matches. A clone size is listed for some rows: how often the clone was seen (once, few, many), or a class if it is expanded.

abundance | j_gene | d_gene | v_gene | CDR3aa | CDR3nt
. | TRBJ1-6 | . | TRBV19 | CASSGTYHSPLHF | TGTGCCAGTAGTGGGACATACCATTCACCCCTCCACTTT
many | TRBJ1-2 | . | TRBV28 | CASSLLTGPDYGYTF | TGTGCCAGCAGTTTATTGACAGGACCTGACTATGGCTACACCTTC
few | TRBJ2-6 | TRBD1 | TRBV19 | CASSIGQAGANVLTF | TGTGCCAGTAGTATCGGACAGGCTGGGGCCAACGTCCTGACTTTC
. | TRBJ2-6 | TRBD1 | TRBV6-6 | CASRGTGGYPGANVLTF | TGTGCCAGCAGAGGGACAGGGGGTTACCCTGGGGCCAACGTCCTGACTTTC
. | TRBJ2-3 | TRBD2 | TRBV4-3 | CASSQVPSGDTSTDTQYF | TGCGCCAGCAGCCAAGTCCCTAGCGGGGATACTAGCACAGATACGCAGTATTTT
many | TRBJ1-5 | . | TRBV19 | CASNPGLGSNQPQHF | TGTGCCAGTAATCCGGGATTGGGTAGCAATCAGCCCCAGCATTTT
. | TRBJ2-1 | . | TRBV28 | CASRGSGVNEQFF | TGTGCCAGCAGAGGATCTGGGGTAAATGAGCAGTTCTTC
many | TRBJ2-1 | . | TRBV18 | CASSQKGSSYNEQFF | TGTGCCAGCTCCCAGAAGGGAAGCTCCTACAATGAGCAGTTCTTC
many | TRBJ1-1 | . | TRBV12-3/TRBV12-4 | CASSLQGRTEAFF | TGTGCCAGCAGTTTACAGGGGCGTACTGAAGCTTTCTTT
once | TRBJ1-5 | . | TRBV6-2/TRBV6-3 | CVSAPGQVARPQHF | TGTGTCAGCGCCCCGGGACAAGTAGCTCGGCCCCAGCATTTT
. | TRBJ2-7 | . | TRBV6-2/TRBV6-3 | CASSYSWQGSEQYF | TGTGCCAGCAGTTACTCATGGCAGGGTAGCGAGCAGTACTTC
. | TRBJ2-1 | . | TRBV20-1 | CSAEGASDEQFF | TGCAGTGCTGAAGGGGCGTCCGATGAGCAGTTCTTC
. | TRBJ2-4 | . | TRBV10-1 | CAPQLPERAKNIQYF | TGCGCCCCGCAACTTCCCGAAAGGGCCAAAAACATTCAGTACTTC
medium-sized | TRBJ2-2 | TRBD2 | TRBV9 | CASSVREGNTGELFF | TGTGCCAGCAGCGTAAGGGAGGGAAACACCGGGGAGCTGTTTTTT
many | TRBJ1-6 | . | TRBV2 | CASSSDTSSQGGSPLHF | TGTGCCAGCAGTTCAGACACCTCGTCGCAGGGCGGTTCACCCCTCCACTTT
. | TRBJ2-6 | . | TRBV9 | CASEGLNVLTF | TGTGCCAGCGAGGGCTTAAACGTCCTGACTTTC
many | TRBJ2-7 | . | TRBV18 | CASSPRNDPANYEQYF | TGTGCCAGCTCACCTCGTAACGACCCCGCGAACTACGAGCAGTACTTC
many | TRBJ2-1 | . | TRBV10-3 | CAISERGNNEQFF | TGTGCCATCAGTGAAAGGGGGAACAATGAGCAGTTCTTC
many | TRBJ2-7 | . | TRBV2 | CASSRVGGEYF | TGTGCCTCCAGCAGGGTTGGCGGGGAGTACTTC
many | TRBJ2-7 | TRBD1 | TRBV3-1 | CASSQGTGGSYEQYF | TGTGCCAGCAGCCAAGGGACAGGGGGCTCCTACGAGCAGTACTTC
. | TRBJ2-7 | . | TRBV18 | CASSNAGTPRDEQYF | TGTGCCAGCTCGAACGCCGGGACACCGAGGGACGAGCAGTACTTC
few | TRBJ2-5 | TRBD2 | TRBV11-2 | CASRTSEEETQYF | TGTGCCAGCAGAACTAGCGAGGAGGAGACCCAGTACTTC
many | TRBJ2-3 | . | TRBV6-5 | CASSYGPHLEAHTDTQYF | TGTGCCAGCAGTTACGGCCCTCACCTAGAGGCCCACACAGATACGCAGTATTTT
many | TRBJ2-1 | TRBD2 | TRBV7-6 | CASSGTSGGAMGSYNEQFF | TGTGCCAGCAGCGGCACTAGCGGGGGGGCCATGGGGTCCTACAATGAGCAGTTCTTC
. | TRBJ1-2 | . | TRBV5-4 | CASSLELRGGYTF | TGTGCCAGCAGCTTAGAGCTAAGGGGCGGCTACACCTTC
many | TRBJ1-5 | . | TRBV29-1 | CSVVPAGTNQPQHF | TGCAGCGTTGTGCCCGCGGGGACCAATCAGCCCCAGCATTTT
. | TRBJ2-7 | . | TRBV7-9 | CASSRPTDYEQYF | TGTGCCAGCAGCCGTCCTACTGACTACGAGCAGTACTTC
. | TRBJ2-2 | . | TRBV5-4 | CASSRGGPMGTGELFF | TGTGCCAGCAGCAGGGGTGGGCCCATGGGGACCGGGGAGCTGTTTTTT
few | TRBJ2-1 | TRBD1 | TRBV2 | CASSHRTGVPNEQFF | TGTGCCAGCAGTCATCGGACAGGGGTCCCCAATGAGCAGTTCTTC
. | TRBJ2-5 | . | TRBV5-6 | CASSPSTGRVRETQYF | TGTGCCAGCAGCCCTTCGACAGGGAGGGTTCGAGAGACCCAGTACTTC
many | TRBJ2-5 | . | TRBV3-1 | CASSQGSVVQGQETQYF | TGTGCCAGCAGCCAAGGGTCGGTGGTACAGGGCCAAGAGACCCAGTACTTC
many | TRBJ1-1 | TRBD1 | TRBV12-3/TRBV12-4 | CASSPQRTGSTEAFF | TGTGCCAGCAGCCCTCAGAGGACAGGCTCCACTGAAGCTTTCTTT
many | TRBJ1-1 | . | TRBV5-5 | CASSLSTTGGAFF | TGTGCCAGCAGCTTGAGTACCACCGGCGGAGCTTTCTTT
. | TRBJ2-2 | TRBD2 | TRBV9 | CATGPSGGANTGELFF | TGTGCCACCGGCCCTAGCGGGGGGGCGAACACCGGGGAGCTGTTTTTT
. | TRBJ2-7 | . | TRBV6-2/TRBV6-3 | CASSYPSYEQYF | TGTGCCAGCAGTTACCCCTCCTACGAGCAGTACTTC
many | TRBJ1-5 | . | TRBV19 | CASKITANNQPQHF | TGTGCCAGTAAAATAACAGCGAATAATCAGCCCCAGCATTTT
few | TRBJ2-5 | TRBD2 | TRBV5-1 | CASRPTSDQETQYF | TGCGCCAGCAGGCCGACTAGCGACCAAGAGACCCAGTACTTC
many | TRBJ2-3 | . | TRBV30 | CAWSAADTQYF | TGTGCCTGGAGTGCCGCAGATACGCAGTATTTT
. | TRBJ2-4 | TRBD2 | TRBV4-3 | CASSLGLAGGPGIAKNIQYF | TGCGCCAGCAGCCTCGGACTAGCGGGGGGCCCGGGGATAGCCAAAAACATTCAGTACTTC
few | TRBJ2-1 | TRBD1 | TRBV5-4 | CASSGGQGNLQFF | TGTGCCAGCAGCGGGGGACAGGGGAATTTGCAGTTCTTC
few | TRBJ2-7 | . | TRBV7-2 | CASSLAYYEQYF | TGTGCCAGCAGCTTAGCCTACTACGAGCAGTACTTC
few | TRBJ1-1 | . | TRBV7-8 | CASSPWTENTEAFF | TGTGCCAGCAGCCCATGGACAGAGAACACTGAAGCTTTCTTT
few | TRBJ2-1 | TRBD1 | TRBV6-2/TRBV6-3 | CASSYLGTGNEQFF | TGTGCCAGCAGTTACCTTGGGACAGGGAATGAGCAGTTCTTC